Listed below are T cell receptor beta chains from one sample, sequenced in a study of blood T cell repertoires in COVID-19. Using immunoSEQ multiplex PCR, the repertoire was profiled, and TCRdb retains in-frame clones only, with some absent. The profile shows some 270,000 clones, around 81% of them singletons. Input material: PBMCs or T cells enriched from blood (not recorded which). These receptors were collected from a man aged 45-60 years who had recovered from COVID-19. Each CDR3 is given with its conserved first and last residue. Clone size is given for some rows only: seen once, a few or many times, or a class if the clone is expanded.

j_call clone_size v_call cdr3_aa
TRBJ2-1 - TRBV5-1 CASSLVAGGNNEQFF
TRBJ2-3 - TRBV14 CASSQVNTDTQYF
TRBJ2-7 - TRBV5-7 CASSSSGGLDFYEQYF
TRBJ2-7 - TRBV11-2 CASSLVHQLAGGYEQYF
TRBJ2-7 - TRBV11-2 CASSLLVSHFTQGYEQYF
TRBJ2-3 - TRBV19 CASSPDGLLAQYF
TRBJ1-5 - TRBV5-8 CASSAGLQYQPQHF
TRBJ1-2 once TRBV18 CASSPMGRAVDYGYTF
TRBJ2-3 - TRBV19 CASSPRTSGSTDTQYF
TRBJ1-2 - TRBV9 CASSRTVISPADTF
TRBJ1-1 - TRBV5-1 CASSWDRAAEAFF
TRBJ2-7 - TRBV7-6 CASSSRSYEQYF
TRBJ2-5 - TRBV3-1/TRBV3-2 CASSLPTSGGSETQYF
TRBJ1-4 - TRBV5-4 CASSLNRGAGNEKLFF
TRBJ1-2 - TRBV11-1 CATRRTGGNGYTF
TRBJ1-2 - TRBV10-3 CAISKANGFNYGYTF
TRBJ1-1 - TRBV7-8 CASSWTRGGAVRTEAFF
TRBJ1-1 few TRBV20-1 CSARPQAEAFF
TRBJ2-1 - TRBV9 CASSDYRGNEQFF
TRBJ1-1 - TRBV5-1 CASSLETANTEAFF
TRBJ2-4 - TRBV19 CASSRAGPIAKNIQYF
TRBJ1-5 - TRBV28 CASRPQIVRTGGGGPSNQPQHF
TRBJ1-2 - TRBV5-1 CASRNSTGNYGYTF
TRBJ1-6 - TRBV3-1/TRBV3-2 CASSQQGLGSPLHF
TRBJ1-5 - TRBV28 CASMHRDRGSQPQHF
TRBJ2-5 once TRBV5-1 CASSPSRRAGEETQYF
TRBJ2-1 - TRBV30 CAWSRRGTSYNEQFF
TRBJ2-6 - TRBV6-5 CASSPDRGWANVLTF
TRBJ1-2 - TRBV9 CASSPQGASGYGYTF
TRBJ2-2 - TRBV30 CAWKAGPPTGELFF
TRBJ2-3 - TRBV19 CASSITGRGTDTQYF
TRBJ2-3 - TRBV19 CASSIPLATNTQYF
TRBJ1-2 once TRBV7-2 CASSSDRGRQYGYTF
TRBJ1-1 - TRBV18 CASSPTHGPEAFF
TRBJ2-4 - TRBV19 CASSSRLAGDKNIQYF
TRBJ2-7 once TRBV7-2 CASSYGLVAPGQYF